Sequencing of this TCR beta chain was carried out in a study of CD8 T cells in ankylosing spondylitis. Study-wide findings and caveats: Seemingly characteristic of ankylosing spondylitis blood was a TCR beta motif consisting of about 8 highly homologous variants.

This clonotype has just a few counts. Its antigen is undetermined. This CDR3 has 16 amino acids. The ends lost 2 bases at V and 2 bases at J; junction bases unmatched: 5. CDR1 and CDR2 (germline): SGHRS, YFSETQ. TCRdb re-called the 5' RACE reads with MiXCR, one entry per CDR3 protein. The table lists fewer than 750,000 distinct CDR3 sequences, around a fifth of them singletons. The rearrangement joins TRBV5-1 to TRBJ2-1; 9 nucleotides align to TRBD1. The sample taken for sequencing was blood, either unsorted or a sorted T cell fraction (not recorded which). The source of this sequence is a male donor with ankylosing spondylitis. This CDR3 reads CASSLGTGYPYNEQFF. Written as DNA, the CDR3 is TGCGCCAGCAGCTTAGGGACAGGGTACCCCTACAATGAGCAGTTCTTC.